This T cell receptor beta chain was sequenced in a study of control samples from healthy donors and cancer patients. The sample holds one count of this clone. CDR3 length equals 13 residues. Trimming pared 5 bases from V and 4 bases from J, leaving 11 bases between. Per germline, CDR1 LNHDA and CDR2 SQIVND (reference sequence). Profiling relied on immunoSEQ multiplex PCR, and the TCRdb table lists in-frame clones only, not all of them. The table shows about 130,000 clones, with approximately 92% occurring only once. This TCR was sampled from a man older than 75 with head and neck cancer. Sequencing used PBMCs. This sequence joins TRBV19 and TRBJ1-1; D is uncertain. CDR3: CASSHYEGTEAFF. In DNA, the CDR3 is TGTGCCAGTAGTCATTACGAGGGCACTGAAGCTTTCTTT.